The 24 T cell receptor beta chains in this list originate from one sample, sequenced in a study of PD-1 blockade in classical Hodgkin lymphoma. Repertoires were generated with immunoSEQ multiplex PCR, while TCRdb's copy carries only in-frame clones and drops some. The repertoire holds roughly 9,900 clones, with approximately 90% as singletons. Time point here: cycle 4 day 1 (C4D1), after about 6 weeks of nivolumab. Each patient relapsed following autologous stem cell transplantation, and prior brentuximab vedotin exposure differed. The material was peripheral blood mononuclear cells (PBMCs), obtained before the fourth cycle of nivolumab. These receptors were taken from a human donor with classical Hodgkin lymphoma.

This chain joins TRBV5-1 and TRBJ1-1; D ambiguous. Germline assignment: CDR1 SGHRS and CDR2 YFSETQ. The CDR3 is made up of 14 amino acids. The germline V and J ends were trimmed by 3 bases and 1 base, with 10 bases remaining between them. The CDR3 DNA reads TGCGCCAGCAGCTGGCCCCTTGGGAACACTGAAGCTTTCTTT. Protein sequence: CASSWPLGNTEAFF.

This clone was observed a single time. The chain combines TRBV28 with TRBJ2-7; weak D call: TRBD2 (5 bases). The CDR3 sequence is 15 residues long. Germline values: CDR1 MDHEN, CDR2 SYDVKM. V gave up 4 bases and J gave up 3 bases, with 16 bases separating them. The CDR3 is CASSSPLTEVYEQYF. The CDR3 bases are TGTGCCAGCAGTTCCCCCCTGACGGAGGTCTACGAGCAGTACTTC.

The sample holds a few counts of this clone. The rearrangement uses TRBV7-2 and TRBJ1-4, with D possibly being TRBD1 (6 bases). Germline CDR1 and CDR2: SGHTA and FQGNSA. The length of the CDR3 is 15 residues. V lost 4 bases, J lost 10 bases, and 19 bases lay in between. The CDR3 reads CASSSQGTREAKLFF. CDR3 coding DNA: TGTGCCAGCAGCTCTCAAGGGACAAGGGAGGCAAAACTGTTTTTT.

The V and J genes are TRBV5-6 and TRBJ2-5, with 8 bases matching TRBD2. This CDR3 is built from 15 residues. With V trimmed by 0 bases and J by 0 bases, 1 base remained unmatched. The germline V gene has CDR1 SGHDT and CDR2 YYEEEE. CDR3 nucleotide sequence: TGTGCCAGCAGCTTGGCGGGGGGGCACCAAGAGACCCAGTACTTC. It encodes CASSLAGGHQETQYF.

V gene TRBV4-1 combines with J gene TRBJ2-3; 7 bases line up with TRBD2. This CDR3 contains 15 residues. The junction had 5 bases not matched to a gene; V was cut back by 0 bases and J by 5 bases. CDR1 is MGHRA, CDR2 YSYEKL, per germline. DNA for the CDR3: TGCGCCAGCAGCCAAGATGCGTCGGGGGGAGATACGCAGTATTTT. Amino acid sequence: CASSQDASGGDTQYF.

The sample holds one count of this clone. This CDR3 is CASSLWGGGSNEKLFF. The CDR3 DNA reads TGTGCCAGCAGTTTATGGGGAGGGGGGAGTAATGAAAAACTGTTTTTT. The chain joins TRBV28 to TRBJ1-4; possibly TRBD1 for D (6 bases). The CDR3 has 16 residues. V was cut by 0 bases and J by 4 bases, with 12 bases left in between. Per germline, CDR1 MDHEN and CDR2 SYDVKM. Full variable domain (missing parts from reference TRBV28 and TRBJ1-4): DVKVTQSSRYLVKRTGEKVFLECVQDMDHENMFWYRQDPGLGLRLIYFSYDVKMKEKGDIPEGYSVSREKKERFSLILESASTNQTSMYLCASSLWGGGSNEKLFFGSGTQLSVL.

CDR3 DNA: TGTGCCAGCTCACCCAAGACAGGGGGACCTCTAATGAACACTGAAGCTTTCTTT. The encoded protein is CASSPKTGGPLMNTEAFF. The chain has TRBV18 and TRBJ1-1, with 9 bases lining up with TRBD1. The CDR3 totals 18 residues. With V trimmed by 3 bases and J by 0 bases, 11 bases remained unmatched. Germline loops: CDR1 KGHSH, CDR2 LQKENI.

The chain couples TRBV7-7 to TRBJ2-2; D assignment may be TRBD1 or TRBD2 (6 bases each). V lost 5 bases and J lost 7, with 14 bases in between. The CDR3 spans 14 residues. Germline CDR1 is SSHAT and CDR2 is FNYEAQ (reference sequence). CDR3 coding DNA: TGTGCCAGCAGCAATACAGGGAGGAACGGGGAGCTGTTTTTT. This encodes CASSNTGRNGELFF.

J is TRBJ1-1 and V is TRBV25-1; no clear D gene. Germline V lookup: CDR1 MGHDK, CDR2 SYGVNS. With 6 bases removed from V and 0 bases from J, the gap between germline ends came to 11 bases. This CDR3 region has 14 residues. The CDR3 bases are TGTGCCAGCAGGGGTCTGGGCCTGAACACTGAAGCTTTCTTT. As protein: CASRGLGLNTEAFF.

The chain carries TRBV7-2 and TRBJ2-3; TRBD2 agrees at 11 bases. The CDR3 spans 17 residues. From germline, CDR1 is SGHTA and CDR2 FQGNSA. The junction had 11 bases not matched to a gene; V was cut back by 6 bases and J by 3 bases. CDR3 loop: CASRFRSSGGKTDTQYF. The CDR3 nucleotides read TGTGCCAGCAGATTCCGTTCTAGCGGGGGGAAAACAGATACGCAGTATTTT. Looking up the rest from reference TRBV7-2 and TRBJ2-3 gives the full variable domain: GAGVSQSPSNKVTEKGKDVELRCDPISGHTALYWYRQSLGQGLEFLIYFQGNSAPDKSGLPSDRFSAERTGGSVSTLTIQRTQQEDSAVYLCASRFRSSGGKTDTQYFGPGTRLTVL.

The chain has TRBV28 and TRBJ1-2, with 10 bases identical to TRBD1. Germline CDR1 reads MDHEN; CDR2 reads SYDVKM. The length of the CDR3 is 14 residues. Losses at the gene ends were 6 bases for V and 3 bases for J; bases not matched to a gene: 4. In nucleotides, the CDR3 is TGTGCCAGCAGCAGGACAGGGGGTGACTATGGCTACACCTTC. Translation gives CASSRTGGDYGYTF.

The rearrangement uses TRBV2 and TRBJ1-1; D is uncertain. The ends were cut back, 4 bases at V and 4 bases at J, with 13 bases in the middle. Germline V gene data show CDR1 as SNHLY and CDR2 as FYNNEI. This CDR3 has 14 residues. This CDR3 reads CASSALGGGTEAFF. CDR3 in DNA: TGTGCCAGCAGTGCCTTAGGAGGAGGCACTGAAGCTTTCTTT.

The chain employs TRBV7-9 and TRBJ1-1; D unclear. V lost 9 bases and J 5 bases, leaving 7 bases between the germline ends. Germline CDR1 and CDR2: SEHNR and FQNEAQ (reference sequence). The CDR3 runs 10 residues. This CDR3 reads CASKGTEAFF. The CDR3 DNA reads as TGTGCCAGTAAAGGTACTGAAGCTTTCTTT.

The V and J genes are TRBV10-3 and TRBJ1-2; 7 bases map to TRBD1. The CDR3 runs to 13 residues. Germline V CDR1 and CDR2: ENHRY, SYGVKD. V was pared by 3 bases and J by 8 bases, with 6 bases of the junction left unmatched. The CDR3 nucleotides are TGTGCCATCAGTGATTCATTGGACAGGGGCTACACCTTC. It encodes CAISDSLDRGYTF.

This clone was found once. The chain employs TRBV4-1 and TRBJ2-1; 7 nucleotides line up with TRBD1. The trim removed 5 bases at V and 4 bases at J, leaving 5 bases unmatched. Germline values: CDR1 MGHRA, CDR2 YSYEKL. This CDR3 contains 14 residues. The DNA of the CDR3 is TGCGCCAGCAGCAAGGGGACAGCGTACAATGAGCAGTTCTTC. It codes for CASSKGTAYNEQFF.

The rearrangement joins TRBV12-5 to TRBJ1-4, with D hard to call. The CDR3 runs 13 residues. V lost 0 bases to trimming and J lost 12 bases, with 11 bases between them. Germline V gene sequence: CDR1 LGHNT, CDR2 FRNRAP. As DNA, the CDR3 is TGTGCTAGTGGTTTGGTCCCCCGACGGGAACTGTTTTTT. As protein: CASGLVPRRELFF. The full variable domain, completed using reference TRBV12-5 and TRBJ1-4, is DARVTQTPRHKVTEMGQEVTMRCQPILGHNTVFWYRQTMMQGLELLAYFRNRAPLDDSGMPKDRFSAEMPDATLATLKIQPSEPRDSAVYFCASGLVPRRELFFGSGTQLSVL.

J is TRBJ2-5 and V is TRBV5-1; no firm D call. From germline, CDR1 is SGHRS and CDR2 YFSETQ. The CDR3 sequence is 13 residues long. V was cut by 4 bases and J by 4 bases, with 11 bases left in between. This CDR3 is CASSEGAPETQYF. CDR3 coding DNA: TGCGCCAGCAGCGAAGGTGCCCCAGAGACCCAGTACTTC.

The chain links TRBV6-5 to TRBJ1-1; no clear D. Trimming left V 4 bases short and J 4 bases short, with 10 bases between. Germline V CDR1 and CDR2: MNHEY, SVGAGI. The CDR3 is made up of 13 amino acids. The DNA for the CDR3 is TGTGCCAGCAGTTCCGTTGGAGGCACTGAAGCTTTCTTT. Amino acid sequence: CASSSVGGTEAFF.

The chain uses TRBV7-3 and TRBJ1-2; D ambiguous. Germline lookup yields CDR1 SGHTA and CDR2 FQGTGA. The CDR3 length is 12 residues. V lost 5 bases and J 7 bases, leaving 11 bases between the germline ends. CDR3 sequence (DNA): TGTGCCAGCAGCCCCGGCGGCGGTGGCTACACCTTC. Amino acid sequence: CASSPGGGGYTF.

This clone ranks as large. V usage is TRBV5-5 and J usage is TRBJ1-1, with unresolved D. This CDR3 contains 12 residues. Deletions cut 2 bases from V and 6 bases from J, with 8 bases between. The germline V gene encodes CDR1 SGHKS and CDR2 YYEKEE (reference sequence). CDR3 loop: CASSFPIAEAFF. CDR3 in DNA: TGTGCCAGCAGCTTCCCAATAGCTGAAGCTTTCTTT.

Only a few counts were recorded for this clone. The J gene is TRBJ2-3, the V gene TRBV27, with D perhaps TRBD2 (6 bases). CDR1 and CDR2 (germline): MNHEY, SMNVEV (reference sequence). The CDR3 length is 18 residues. V was shortened by 2 bases and J by 4 bases, with 22 bases between the two germline ends. The DNA of the CDR3 is TGTGCCAGCAGTTTAAAGGAACCAGTTCTGGGGGGATCAGATACGCAGTATTTT. It yields the protein CASSLKEPVLGGSDTQYF.

The gene calls are TRBV5-6 and TRBJ2-7; either TRBD1 or TRBD2 may fit D (5 bases each). V was trimmed by 4 bases and J by 3 bases, leaving 11 bases between them. The CDR3 length is 13 residues. Germline-derived CDR1 and CDR2 are SGHDT and YYEEEE. The CDR3 protein is CASSRDGYYEQYF. Here the CDR3 DNA reads TGTGCCAGCAGCAGGGACGGGTACTACGAGCAGTACTTC.

The J gene is TRBJ2-3, the V gene TRBV7-9; D is perhaps TRBD1 (6 bases). The CDR3 has 16 amino acids. V was trimmed by 5 bases and J by 2 bases, leaving 17 bases between them. Germline V gene lookup returns CDR1 SEHNR and CDR2 FQNEAQ (reference sequence). CDR3 region: CASSAGQQIYTDTQYF. CDR3 DNA: TGTGCCAGCAGCGCCGGACAGCAGATATACACAGATACGCAGTATTTT.

The rearrangement links TRBV10-2 to TRBJ2-3; weak D call: TRBD1 (6 bases). Germline V lookup: CDR1 WSHSY, CDR2 SAAADI. The CDR3 is made up of 15 amino acids. V lost 5 bases and J lost 2, with 14 bases in between. CDR3 amino acids: CASSYVGGFTDTQYF. The CDR3 DNA reads TGCGCCAGCAGTTACGTTGGGGGCTTCACAGATACGCAGTATTTT.